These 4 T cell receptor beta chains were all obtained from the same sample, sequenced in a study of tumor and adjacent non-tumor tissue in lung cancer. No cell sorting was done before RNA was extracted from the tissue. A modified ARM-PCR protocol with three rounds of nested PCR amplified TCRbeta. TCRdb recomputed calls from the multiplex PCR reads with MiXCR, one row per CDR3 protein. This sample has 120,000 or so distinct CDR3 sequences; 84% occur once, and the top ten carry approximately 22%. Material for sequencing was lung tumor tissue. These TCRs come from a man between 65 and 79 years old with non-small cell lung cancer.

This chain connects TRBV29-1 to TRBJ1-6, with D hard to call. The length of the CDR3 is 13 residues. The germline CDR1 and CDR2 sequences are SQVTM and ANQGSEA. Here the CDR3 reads CSVKDWDWSPLHF. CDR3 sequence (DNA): TGCAGTGTTAAGGACTGGGATTGGTCACCCCTCCACTTT.

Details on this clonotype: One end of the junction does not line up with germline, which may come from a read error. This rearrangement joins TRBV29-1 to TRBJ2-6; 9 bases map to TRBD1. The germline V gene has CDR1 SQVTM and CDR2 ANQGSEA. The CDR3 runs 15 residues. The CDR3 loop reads CSVDTGGTGTNLLTF. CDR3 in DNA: TGCAGCGTTGACACAGGGGGCACTGGGACCAACCTCCTGACTTTC.

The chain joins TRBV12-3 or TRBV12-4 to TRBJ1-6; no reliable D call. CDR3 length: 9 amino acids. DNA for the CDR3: TGTGTCCCCCCAGGACCCCTCCACTTT. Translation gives CVPPGPLHF.

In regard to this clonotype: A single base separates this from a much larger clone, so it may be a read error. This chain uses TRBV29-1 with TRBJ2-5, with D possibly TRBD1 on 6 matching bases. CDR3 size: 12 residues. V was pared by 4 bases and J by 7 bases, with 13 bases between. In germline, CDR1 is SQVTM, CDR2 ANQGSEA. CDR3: CSVATGTLTQYF. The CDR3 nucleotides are TGCAGCGTTGCGACAGGCACCCTGACCCAGTACTTC.